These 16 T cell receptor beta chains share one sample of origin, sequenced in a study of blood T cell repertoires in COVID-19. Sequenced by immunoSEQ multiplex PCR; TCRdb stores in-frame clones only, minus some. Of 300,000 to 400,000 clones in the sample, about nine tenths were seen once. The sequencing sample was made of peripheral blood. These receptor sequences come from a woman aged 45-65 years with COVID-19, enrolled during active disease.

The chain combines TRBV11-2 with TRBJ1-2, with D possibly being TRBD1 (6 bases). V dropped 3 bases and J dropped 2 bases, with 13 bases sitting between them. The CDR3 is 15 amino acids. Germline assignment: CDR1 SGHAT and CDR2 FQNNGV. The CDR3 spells CASSLTGHTNYGYTF. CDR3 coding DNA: TGTGCCAGCAGCTTGACGGGACACACGAACTATGGCTACACCTTC.

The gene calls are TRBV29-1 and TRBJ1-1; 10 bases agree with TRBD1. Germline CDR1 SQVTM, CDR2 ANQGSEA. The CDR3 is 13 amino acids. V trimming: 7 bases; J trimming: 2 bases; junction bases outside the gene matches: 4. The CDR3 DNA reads TGCAGCGCCGACAGGGGGCAAAACACTGAAGCTTTCTTT. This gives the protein CSADRGQNTEAFF.

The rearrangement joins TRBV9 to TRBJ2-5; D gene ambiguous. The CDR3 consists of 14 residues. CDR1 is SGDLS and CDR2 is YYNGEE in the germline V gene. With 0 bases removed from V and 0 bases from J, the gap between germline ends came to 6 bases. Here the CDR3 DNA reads TGTGCCAGCAGCGTAGTTGCGGACCAAGAGACCCAGTACTTC. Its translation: CASSVVADQETQYF. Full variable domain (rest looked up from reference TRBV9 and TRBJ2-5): DSGVTQTPKHLITATGQRVTLRCSPRSGDLSVYWYQQSLDQGLQFLIQYYNGEERAKGNILERFSAQQFPDLHSELNLSSLELGDSALYFCASSVVADQETQYFGPGTRLLVL.

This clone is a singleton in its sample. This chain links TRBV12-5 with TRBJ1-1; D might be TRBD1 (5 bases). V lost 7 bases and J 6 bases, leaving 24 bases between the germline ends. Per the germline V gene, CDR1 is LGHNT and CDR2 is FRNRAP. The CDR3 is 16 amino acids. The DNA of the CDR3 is TGTGCTAGTGTGGCCGCAAGGGGTTCCCGCTTGTCTGAAGCTTTCTTT. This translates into CASVAARGSRLSEAFF.

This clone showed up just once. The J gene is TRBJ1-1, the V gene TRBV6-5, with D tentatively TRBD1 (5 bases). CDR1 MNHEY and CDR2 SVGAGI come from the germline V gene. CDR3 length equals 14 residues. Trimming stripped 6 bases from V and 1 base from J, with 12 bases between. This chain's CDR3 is CASRGGAQNTEAFF. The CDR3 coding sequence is TGTGCCAGCAGGGGTGGGGCCCAGAACACTGAAGCTTTCTTT.

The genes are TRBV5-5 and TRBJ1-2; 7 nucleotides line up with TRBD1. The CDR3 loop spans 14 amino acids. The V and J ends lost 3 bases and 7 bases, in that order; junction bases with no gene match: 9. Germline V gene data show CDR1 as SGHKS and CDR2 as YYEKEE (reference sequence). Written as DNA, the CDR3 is TGTGCCAGCAGCTGGGGACAGCACGGGCCTGGCTACACCTTC. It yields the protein CASSWGQHGPGYTF.

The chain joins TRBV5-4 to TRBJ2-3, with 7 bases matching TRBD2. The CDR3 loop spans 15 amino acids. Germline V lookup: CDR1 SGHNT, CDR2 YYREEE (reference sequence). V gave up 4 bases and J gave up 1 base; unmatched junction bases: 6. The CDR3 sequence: CASSIGGLGTDTQYF. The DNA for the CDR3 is TGTGCCAGCAGCATAGGAGGACTAGGCACAGATACGCAGTATTTT.

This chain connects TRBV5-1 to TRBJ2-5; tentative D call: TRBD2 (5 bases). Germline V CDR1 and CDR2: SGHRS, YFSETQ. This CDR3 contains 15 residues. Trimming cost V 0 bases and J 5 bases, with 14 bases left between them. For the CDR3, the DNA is TGCGCCAGCAGCTTGGAGGGAGCGAAGCGGGAGACCCAGTACTTC. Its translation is CASSLEGAKRETQYF.

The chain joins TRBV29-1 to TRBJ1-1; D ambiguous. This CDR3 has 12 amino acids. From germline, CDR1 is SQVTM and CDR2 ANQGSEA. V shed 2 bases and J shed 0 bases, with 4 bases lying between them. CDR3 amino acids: CSVEILNTEAFF. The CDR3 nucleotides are TGCAGCGTTGAAATCTTGAACACTGAAGCTTTCTTT.

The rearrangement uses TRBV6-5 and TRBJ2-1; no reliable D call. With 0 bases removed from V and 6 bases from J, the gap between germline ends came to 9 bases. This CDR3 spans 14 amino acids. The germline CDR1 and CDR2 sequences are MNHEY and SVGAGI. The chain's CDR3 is CASSYSFTINEQFF. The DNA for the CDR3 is TGTGCCAGCAGTTACTCGTTTACTATCAATGAGCAGTTCTTC.

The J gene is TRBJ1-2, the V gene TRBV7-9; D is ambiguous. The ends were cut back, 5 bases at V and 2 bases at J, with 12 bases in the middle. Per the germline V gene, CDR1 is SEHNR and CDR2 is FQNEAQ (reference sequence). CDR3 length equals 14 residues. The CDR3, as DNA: TGTGCCAGCAGCCAAACGGGTAGAAACTATGGCTACACCTTC. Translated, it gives CASSQTGRNYGYTF.

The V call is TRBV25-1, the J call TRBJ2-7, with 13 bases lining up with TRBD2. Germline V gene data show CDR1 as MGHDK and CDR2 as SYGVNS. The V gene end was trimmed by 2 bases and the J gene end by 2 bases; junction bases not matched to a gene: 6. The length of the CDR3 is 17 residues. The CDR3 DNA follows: TGTGCCAGCAGTGAACAAACTAGCGGGAGGGGAACCTACGAGCAGTACTTC. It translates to CASSEQTSGRGTYEQYF.

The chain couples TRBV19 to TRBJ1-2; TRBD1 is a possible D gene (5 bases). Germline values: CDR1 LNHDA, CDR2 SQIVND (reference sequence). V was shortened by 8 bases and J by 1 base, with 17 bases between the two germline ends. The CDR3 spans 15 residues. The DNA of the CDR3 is TGTGCCAGTGGGGCTGGGACTAATTTTAACTATGGCTACACCTTC. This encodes CASGAGTNFNYGYTF.

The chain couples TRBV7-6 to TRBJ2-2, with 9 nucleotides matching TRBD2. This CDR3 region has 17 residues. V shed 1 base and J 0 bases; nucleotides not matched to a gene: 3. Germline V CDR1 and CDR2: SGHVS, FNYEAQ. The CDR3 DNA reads TGTGCCAGCAGCTTAGTCGCGGGAGGGCCGAACACCGGGGAGCTGTTTTTT. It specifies CASSLVAGGPNTGELFF.

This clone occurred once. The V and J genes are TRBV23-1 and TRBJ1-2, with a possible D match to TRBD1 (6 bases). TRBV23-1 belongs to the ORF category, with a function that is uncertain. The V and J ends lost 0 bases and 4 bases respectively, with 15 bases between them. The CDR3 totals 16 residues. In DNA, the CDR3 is TGCGCCAGCAGTCAATCAAGGACAGTTGCGGGCTATGGCTACACCTTC. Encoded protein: CASSQSRTVAGYGYTF.

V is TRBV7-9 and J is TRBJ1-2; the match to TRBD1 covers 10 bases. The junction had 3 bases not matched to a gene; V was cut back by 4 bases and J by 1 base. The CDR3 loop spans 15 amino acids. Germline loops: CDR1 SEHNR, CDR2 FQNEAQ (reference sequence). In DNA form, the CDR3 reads TGTGCCAGCAGCTCCCGGGACAGGGGTAACTATGGCTACACCTTC. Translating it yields CASSSRDRGNYGYTF.